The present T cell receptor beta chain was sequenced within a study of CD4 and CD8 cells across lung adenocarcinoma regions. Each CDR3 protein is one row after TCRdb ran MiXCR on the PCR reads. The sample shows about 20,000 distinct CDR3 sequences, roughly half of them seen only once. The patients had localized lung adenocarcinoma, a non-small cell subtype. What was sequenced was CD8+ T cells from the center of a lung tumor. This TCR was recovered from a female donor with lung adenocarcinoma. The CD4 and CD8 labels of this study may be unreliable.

CDR3 amino acids: CASSGGEAYEQYF. DNA of the CDR3: TGTGCCAGCAGTGGAGGGGAGGCCTACGAGCAGTACTTC. V is TRBV27 and J is TRBJ2-5, with D possibly TRBD2 on 6 matching bases. The end of the DNA aligns better with TRBJ2-7, so the J call may be wrong. The CDR3 consists of 13 residues. Germline-derived CDR1 and CDR2 are MNHEY and SMNVEV (reference sequence).